Presented here are 30 T cell receptor beta chains from one specimen sequenced in a study of T-cell reconstitution after alpha-beta-depleted transplantation in children. Preparation of the TCRbeta library was carried out with unique molecular identifiers. One entry per CDR3 protein, called by TCRdb with MiXCR from the PCR reads. The sample holds fewer than 350,000 distinct CDR3 sequences, more than 9% seen once. Sequencing used peripheral blood, obtained 180 days after TCRalphabeta/CD19-depleted stem cell transplant. All receptors derive from a male patient aged 2-9 years who had a stem cell transplant for chronic granulomatous disease, so the T cells may come from the graft donor.

Many counts were recorded for this clonotype. This sequence joins TRBV6-6 and TRBJ1-2, with D possibly TRBD1 on 5 matching bases. The CDR3 consists of 12 residues. CDR1 and CDR2 (germline): MNHNY, SVGAGI (reference sequence). Trimming left V 2 bases short and J 8 bases short, with 9 bases between. The CDR3 loop is CASSYEWGGYTF. The CDR3 nucleotides read TGTGCCAGCAGTTACGAGTGGGGCGGCTACACCTTC.

This clonotype occurred many times. The rearrangement joins TRBV12-3 or TRBV12-4 to TRBJ2-7; D unresolved. The V gene lost 6 bases and the J gene lost 2 bases, with 11 bases spanning the gap. The CDR3 extends over 13 amino acids. The CDR3 region has the DNA TGTGCCAGCAGCGGCCCCCGGGCCTACGAGCAGTACTTC. Amino acids: CASSGPRAYEQYF.

This clonotype came up many times. The rearrangement uses TRBV20-1 and TRBJ2-5, with TRBD1 matching over 7 bases. Per germline, CDR1 DFQATT and CDR2 SNEGSKA (reference sequence). V shed 2 bases, J shed 2 bases, and the junction held 8 bases outside the gene matches. The CDR3 spans 15 residues. CDR3 loop: CSARPDRFLQETQYF. Written as DNA, the CDR3 is TGCAGTGCTAGACCGGACAGGTTTTTACAAGAGACCCAGTACTTC.

This clonotype was recorded many times. The gene calls are TRBV7-2 and TRBJ1-6; TRBD1 matches 9 bases. With 5 bases clipped from V and 7 bases from J, the junction kept 6 bases outside the gene matches. The CDR3 length is 15 residues. CDR1 and CDR2 from the germline V gene are SGHTA and FQGNSA. For the CDR3, the DNA is TGTGCCAGCAGCGTCCTGGGGACAGGGAATTCACCCCTCCACTTT. Translating it yields CASSVLGTGNSPLHF.

This clonotype has a count of ten or more. The chain uses TRBV29-1 and TRBJ2-5; D is unresolved. The germline V gene encodes CDR1 SQVTM and CDR2 ANQGSEA. V was cut by 6 bases and J by 4 bases, with 6 bases left in between. The CDR3 is 10 amino acids. The DNA of the CDR3 is TGCAGCGTAGCTGTAGAGACCCAGTACTTC. Its protein is CSVAVETQYF. Complete variable domain (other parts from reference TRBV29-1 and TRBJ2-5): SAVISQKPSRDICQRGTSLTIQCQVDSQVTMMFWYRQQPGQSLTLIATANQGSEATYESGFVIDKFPISRPNLTFSTLTVSNMSPEDSSIYLCSVAVETQYFGPGTRLLVL.

Regarding this clonotype: It may be a read error: a sequence one base away is much more abundant. The gene calls are TRBV25-1 and TRBJ2-1; TRBD2 is a possible D gene (6 bases). The CDR3 totals 15 residues. Per germline, CDR1 MGHDK and CDR2 SYGVNS. The CDR3 DNA reads TGTGCCAGCAGTGAATTCTCCCTAGCGATCAATGAGCATTTCTTC. Translation: CASSEFSLAINEHFF.

Points on this clonotype: Given a much more abundant clone one base away, this may be a read error. The V call is TRBV6-2 or TRBV6-3, the J call TRBJ2-1, with 8 bases that match TRBD1. Germline values: CDR1 MNHEY, CDR2 SVGEGT. The CDR3 contains 14 residues. The CDR3: CAGRSGTGRGEQFF. Here the CDR3 DNA reads TGTGCCGGCAGATCCGGGACAGGCCGCGGTGAGCAGTTCTTC.

The sample holds many counts of this clonotype. V is TRBV10-3 and J is TRBJ2-1; D could derive from TRBD1 or TRBD2 (5 bases each). The CDR3 is made up of 15 amino acids. The germline CDR1 and CDR2 sequences are ENHRY and SYGVKD. V shed 4 bases and J shed 0 bases, with 10 bases lying between them. CDR3 sequence: CAISGGPTSYNEQFF. The CDR3 nucleotides are TGTGCCATCAGTGGGGGACCAACCTCCTACAATGAGCAGTTCTTC.

This clonotype was detected ten times or more. The V gene is TRBV11-1, the J gene TRBJ1-1; possibly TRBD1 for D (5 bases). V was trimmed by 4 bases and J by 0 bases, leaving 24 bases between them. From germline, CDR1 is SGHAT and CDR2 FQDESV (reference sequence). The CDR3 contains 19 residues. The CDR3 region has the DNA TGTGCCAGCAGCTCATTAAAGGGGAAGGGGATAGGGATGAACACTGAAGCTTTCTTT. Translating gives CASSSLKGKGIGMNTEAFF.

This clonotype was detected many times. The CDR3 region is CASSLYRGGTDTQYF. DNA for the CDR3: TGTGCCAGCAGCTTATATCGGGGAGGCACAGATACGCAGTATTTT. This chain uses TRBV7-2 with TRBJ2-3, with a tentative D call TRBD2 (5 bases). The CDR3 is made up of 15 amino acids. V was cut by 2 bases and J by 1 base, with 10 bases left in between. Germline V CDR1 and CDR2: SGHTA, FQGNSA.

In its sample, this clonotype was seen many times. The chain links TRBV29-1 to TRBJ2-7; 8 nucleotides line up with TRBD2. Germline assignment: CDR1 SQVTM and CDR2 ANQGSEA. V was clipped by 4 bases and J by 9 bases; unmatched bases: 5. The length of the CDR3 is 11 residues. This CDR3 is CSVAGTRVQYF. In nucleotides, the CDR3 is TGCAGCGTTGCCGGGACTAGGGTGCAGTACTTC.

This clonotype was seen many times. The chain recombines TRBV29-1 with TRBJ1-2, with TRBD1 identical over 7 bases. Germline V CDR1 and CDR2: SQVTM, ANQGSEA. The length of the CDR3 is 13 residues. V shed 6 bases, J shed 2 bases, and the junction held 6 bases outside the gene matches. The CDR3 loop is CSVPTGTNYGYTF. The CDR3 DNA is TGCAGCGTGCCGACAGGGACCAACTATGGCTACACCTTC.

This clonotype was counted between two and nine times. The chain combines TRBV6-2 or TRBV6-3 with TRBJ1-6; D gene ambiguous. This CDR3 has 13 residues. Trimming pared 7 bases from V and 10 bases from J, leaving 14 bases between. Per the germline V gene, CDR1 is MNHEY and CDR2 is SVGEGT. The CDR3 region is CASNLGKSSPLHF. The CDR3 coding sequence is TGTGCCAGCAACCTTGGGAAGTCATCACCCCTCCACTTT.

About this clonotype: A much larger clone differs from this one at a single base, so this may be a read error. The chain uses TRBV29-1 and TRBJ2-2, with 8 bases identical to TRBD2. The germline V gene encodes CDR1 SQVTM and CDR2 ANQGSEA. V lost 8 bases and J lost 5; bases outside the gene matches: 4. The CDR3 covers 12 residues. This CDR3 reads CSIIAGTGELFF. The DNA of the CDR3 is TGCAGCATTATAGCGGGGACCGGGGAGCTGTTTTTT.

This clonotype has at least ten counts. V usage is TRBV29-1 and J usage is TRBJ2-1; the match to TRBD2 covers 12 bases. The CDR3 totals 14 residues. Germline V gene data show CDR1 as SQVTM and CDR2 as ANQGSEA. Losses at the gene ends were 6 bases for V and 5 bases for J; bases not matched to a gene: 5. CDR3 region: CSVRLAGAHNEQFF. The CDR3 bases are TGCAGCGTGAGACTAGCGGGGGCTCACAATGAGCAGTTCTTC.

This clonotype came up many times. The V call is TRBV28, the J call TRBJ2-7; 8 bases are a match to TRBD2. Germline V gene data show CDR1 as MDHEN and CDR2 as SYDVKM. V shed 7 bases and J 4 bases; nucleotides not matched to a gene: 12. The CDR3 is 15 amino acids. CDR3 residues: CASKALGLVEYEQYF. The CDR3 nucleotides read TGTGCCAGCAAGGCCCTGGGACTAGTTGAGTACGAGCAGTACTTC.

This clonotype was seen repeatedly, ten times or more. This rearrangement joins TRBV6-1 to TRBJ1-2; D gene unclear. Looked up from germline, CDR1 is MNHNS and CDR2 is SASEGT. The CDR3 totals 13 residues. The ends were cut back, 8 bases at V and 4 bases at J, with 14 bases in the middle. DNA for the CDR3: TGTGCCAGCTCGGACCTCCTCCTCTATGGCTACACCTTC. Translation: CASSDLLLYGYTF.

At least ten counts were recorded for this clonotype. J is TRBJ2-1 and V is TRBV29-1, with D possibly TRBD1 on 5 matching bases. V was cut by 7 bases and J by 9 bases, with 16 bases left in between. Germline loops: CDR1 SQVTM, CDR2 ANQGSEA. The CDR3 covers 12 residues. CDR3 residues: CSASKRTPEQFF. CDR3 nucleotide sequence: TGCAGCGCCTCAAAAAGGACACCTGAGCAGTTCTTC.

The sample holds many counts of this clonotype. The chain has TRBV24-1 and TRBJ2-5; D unclear. The CDR3 runs 15 residues. Trimming stripped 2 bases from V and 2 bases from J, with 11 bases between. Germline lookup yields CDR1 KGHDR and CDR2 SFDVKD. The CDR3 nucleotides read TGTGCCACCAGTGATTGGCGGCAACAACAAGAGACCCAGTACTTC. Its protein product is CATSDWRQQQETQYF.

This clonotype showed up just a few times. The chain carries TRBV4-3 and TRBJ2-2; D may match TRBD1 or TRBD2 (6 bases each). The CDR3 spans 16 residues. Trimming cost V 1 base and J 2 bases, with 11 bases left between them. Per the germline V gene, CDR1 is LGHNA and CDR2 is YSLEER. The chain's CDR3 is CASSQGRGANTGELFF. The CDR3 nucleotides are TGCGCCAGCAGCCAAGGGAGGGGGGCAAACACCGGGGAGCTGTTTTTT.

This clonotype was counted many times. The rearrangement links TRBV5-1 to TRBJ2-2; 8 nucleotides agree with TRBD2. The V and J ends lost 0 bases and 5 bases, in that order; junction bases with no gene match: 6. The CDR3 spans 16 residues. Germline V gene data show CDR1 as SGHRS and CDR2 as YFSETQ. CDR3: CASSLAPAGVTGELFF. DNA for the CDR3: TGCGCCAGCAGCTTGGCCCCAGCGGGGGTAACCGGGGAGCTGTTTTTT. Together with reference TRBV5-1 and TRBJ2-2, the CDR3 gives the full variable domain: KAGVTQTPRYLIKTRGQQVTLSCSPISGHRSVSWYQQTPGQGLQFLFEYFSETQRNKGNFPGRFSGRQFSNSRSEMNVSTLELGDSALYLCASSLAPAGVTGELFFGEGSRLTVL.

In its sample, this clonotype was seen many times. J is TRBJ2-7 and V is TRBV5-6; D unclear. This CDR3 has 14 residues. The germline V gene encodes CDR1 SGHDT and CDR2 YYEEEE. V lost 4 bases and J 2 bases, leaving 13 bases between the germline ends. Here the CDR3 reads CASSLPGPPYEQYF. CDR3 DNA sequence: TGTGCCAGCAGCCTCCCCGGTCCACCCTACGAGCAGTACTTC.

This clonotype was counted at least ten times. The CDR3 reads CASSRRVYEQYF. The CDR3 DNA reads as TGTGCCAGCAGCCGGAGGGTGTACGAGCAGTACTTC. This chain connects TRBV3-1 to TRBJ2-7; the D gene is possibly TRBD2 (6 bases). Germline V CDR1 and CDR2: LGHDT, YNNKEL (reference sequence). This CDR3 is built from 12 residues. Trimming cost V 4 bases and J 4 bases, with 8 bases left between them.

This clonotype was seen ten or more times. The chain is built from TRBV12-3 or TRBV12-4 and TRBJ1-1, with 9 bases fitting TRBD1. The CDR3 has 15 amino acids. V lost 10 bases and J lost 0; bases outside the gene matches: 9. The CDR3 spells CATQGQGTLNTEAFF. CDR3 bases: TGTGCCACCCAAGGACAGGGGACCTTGAACACTGAAGCTTTCTTT.

This clonotype was seen at least ten times. The chain recombines TRBV5-1 with TRBJ2-1; D is tentatively TRBD1 or TRBD2 (6 bases each). Germline V gene lookup returns CDR1 SGHRS and CDR2 YFSETQ. V dropped 6 bases and J dropped 7 bases, with 14 bases sitting between them. The CDR3 length is 13 residues. The CDR3 here is CASTQEGVNEQFF. For the CDR3, the DNA is TGCGCCAGCACTCAGGAGGGGGTAAATGAGCAGTTCTTC.

This clonotype came up many times. The J gene is TRBJ1-4, the V gene TRBV18, with a possible D match to TRBD1 (5 bases). V lost 0 bases and J 6 bases, leaving 11 bases between the germline ends. Germline V CDR1 and CDR2: KGHSH, LQKENI. The CDR3 runs 15 residues. CDR3 sequence reads: CASSPPRQRDEKLFF. CDR3 nucleotide sequence: TGTGCCAGCTCACCACCTCGACAGAGGGATGAAAAACTGTTTTTT.

This clonotype has ten or more counts. The chain carries TRBV25-1 and TRBJ1-2; 9 nucleotides line up with TRBD1. The CDR3 contains 13 residues. J gave up 6 bases and V 4 bases, and 3 bases lay outside the gene matches. Germline V gene sequence: CDR1 MGHDK, CDR2 SYGVNS. The CDR3 DNA sequence: TGTGCCAGCAGTGTTACAGGGGGCAATGGCTACACCTTC. Protein sequence: CASSVTGGNGYTF.

In its sample, this clonotype was seen many times. The genes are TRBV7-8 and TRBJ1-4, with TRBD1 matching over 7 bases. This CDR3 comprises 16 residues. Trimming removed 6 bases from V and 5 bases from J; junction bases left unmatched: 12. Germline CDR1 and CDR2: SGHVS and FQNEAQ. CDR3 DNA: TGTGCCAGCAGTTCAGTCCCGGGACAGACGAATGAAAAACTGTTTTTT. This translates into CASSSVPGQTNEKLFF.

This clonotype occurred many times. The chain uses TRBV7-9 and TRBJ2-2; D gene ambiguous. V was clipped by 1 base and J by 4 bases, with 4 bases between them. Germline V gene data show CDR1 as SEHNR and CDR2 as FQNEAQ (reference sequence). The CDR3 runs 13 residues. The CDR3 here is CASSLVITGELFF. The CDR3 bases are TGTGCCAGCAGCTTAGTTATCACCGGGGAGCTGTTTTTT. The complete variable domain, with remaining parts taken from reference TRBV7-9 and TRBJ2-2, reads DTGVSQNPRHKITKRGQNVTFRCDPISEHNRLYWYRQTLGQGPEFLTYFQNEAQLEKSRLLSDRFSAERPKGSFSTLEIQRTEQGDSAMYLCASSLVITGELFFGEGSRLTVL.

This clonotype was recorded at least ten times. The CDR3 region has the DNA TGTGCCAGCAGCTCCGACAGACCCCCTTCGACCTACGAGCAGTACTTC. It is translated as CASSSDRPPSTYEQYF. The V call is TRBV11-1, the J call TRBJ2-7; perhaps TRBD1 as D (5 bases). This CDR3 has 16 residues. The V gene's germline CDR1 is SGHAT and CDR2 FQDESV (reference sequence). The ends were cut back, 4 bases at V and 2 bases at J, with 18 bases in the middle. Full variable domain (missing parts from reference TRBV11-1 and TRBJ2-7): EAEVAQSPRYKITEKSQAVAFWCDPISGHATLYWYRQILGQGPELLVQFQDESVVDDSQLPKDRFSAERLKGVDSTLKIQPAELGDSAMYLCASSSDRPPSTYEQYFGPGTRLTVT.